These T cell receptor beta chains were read from a single sample in a study of blood T cells in healthy people across ages. TCRdb used MiXCR to reprocess the 5' RACE reads, holding one entry per CDR3 protein. The table shows 730,000 or so distinct CDR3 sequences, with around 40% occurring only once. Sequencing used blood. The source of these receptors is an older woman in good health. Both conserved end residues are part of each CDR3. D genes are given only for firm matches. Clone sizes are given selectively: once, few, many, or a class where the clone is expanded.

cdr3_nt,cdr3_aa,clone_size,v_call,j_call,d_call
TGTGCCAGCATGACTAGCGGGAGGAGGTATGAGCAGTTCTTC,CASMTSGRRYEQFF,few,TRBV27,TRBJ2-1,TRBD2
TGTGCCAGCAGTTATGGGGCAGCGGAAGAGACCCAGTACTTC,CASSYGAAEETQYF,once,TRBV6-5,TRBJ2-5,NA
TGTGCCAGCGGTGACGCTAGCGGGGGGGCCATGCAGCGTGAGCAGTTCTTC,CASGDASGGAMQREQFF,NA,TRBV2,TRBJ2-1,TRBD2
TGCAGCGTTGAAAATGACAGGGGCTTTGTCTATGGCTACACCTTC,CSVENDRGFVYGYTF,few,TRBV29-1,TRBJ1-2,TRBD1
TGCGCCAGCAGCTACCGGACAGGGGAGGACGGCTACACCTTC,CASSYRTGEDGYTF,few,TRBV5-1,TRBJ1-2,TRBD1
TGTGCCAGCAGTTCAACTAGCGGGAGACGGGCAGATACGCAGTATTTT,CASSSTSGRRADTQYF,few,TRBV27,TRBJ2-3,TRBD2
TGCAGCGCATGGGGACAGGGGATCGGCAATGAGCAGTACTTC,CSAWGQGIGNEQYF,NA,TRBV29-1,TRBJ2-5,TRBD1
TGTGCCAGCGCTTCCACTGAGCAGTTCTTC,CASASTEQFF,few,TRBV3-1,TRBJ2-1,NA
TGTGCCAGCAGCGAGGGGACAGGTTCGAACACTGAAGCTTTCTTT,CASSEGTGSNTEAFF,few,TRBV9,TRBJ1-1,TRBD1
TGTGCCAGCAGCGCGCCCGGGACAGGGTCCATAGAAGCTTTCTTT,CASSAPGTGSIEAFF,NA,TRBV11-2,TRBJ1-1,TRBD1
TGCAGTGCTAGGGCTGAGCCAGGCACAGATACGCAGTATTTT,CSARAEPGTDTQYF,few,TRBV20-1,TRBJ2-3,NA
TGTGCCAGCAGCCTAGCCGGGGCAGCTGAGTTCTTC,CASSLAGAAEFF,NA,TRBV16,TRBJ2-1,NA
TGTGCCAGCAGCTTAGGCAGCTGGAACACTGAAGCTTTCTTT,CASSLGSWNTEAFF,NA,TRBV11-1,TRBJ1-1,NA
TGCGCCAGCAGCCAAGAATCGGCTAGCTTCCCAGATACGCAGTATTTT,CASSQESASFPDTQYF,NA,TRBV4-3,TRBJ2-3,NA
TGCAGTGCTAGAGAACCAGCGGGGTTGAAGTATGAGCAGTTCTTC,CSAREPAGLKYEQFF,NA,TRBV20-1,TRBJ2-1,TRBD2
TGTGCCAGCAGCCAAGAACTCCTCCGGGGCGGGACCGACAAAAACATTCAGTACTTC,CASSQELLRGGTDKNIQYF,once,TRBV3-1,TRBJ2-4,NA
TGCAGTGCAAGGGACAGGGTTTTCTACAATGAGCAGTACTTC,CSARDRVFYNEQYF,NA,TRBV20-1,TRBJ2-7,TRBD1
TGTGCCACGCGACTAAATGCCTGGAATGAGCAGTACTTC,CATRLNAWNEQYF,NA,TRBV6-5,TRBJ2-5,NA
TGCGCCAGCAGCTTATTGAGTGGGAGTTCCTACAATGAGCAGTTCTTC,CASSLLSGSSYNEQFF,many,TRBV27,TRBJ2-1,NA
TGTGCCAGCAGCAAACTAGACGGTCTGTTCTTGAATGAGCAGTTCTTC,CASSKLDGLFLNEQFF,NA,TRBV7-2,TRBJ2-1,NA
TGCAGTGCCCCTAGAGGTTCCGAGACCCAGTACTTC,CSAPRGSETQYF,NA,TRBV20-1,TRBJ2-5,NA
TGCAGTGCTAGTGAAACGGGCACCGGGGAGCTGTTTTTT,CSASETGTGELFF,NA,TRBV20-1,TRBJ2-2,NA
TGTGCCAACAGCCCCGGACAGAGAATCCTGCGCTCCTACGGGCAGTACTTC,CANSPGQRILRSYGQYF,once,TRBV28,TRBJ2-7,NA
TGCAGCGTTCAAACAGGGGCACCTGGAAACACCATATATTTT,CSVQTGAPGNTIYF,NA,TRBV29-1,TRBJ1-3,TRBD1
TGCAGTGCTCTAGACCGGGACAGGGGGTTCAACGAGCAGTACTTC,CSALDRDRGFNEQYF,NA,TRBV20-1,TRBJ2-7,TRBD1
TGTGCCAGCAGCGGCGGTACAGATAAATCGCCCAGCAAGCAGTACTTC,CASSGGTDKSPSKQYF,few,TRBV7-6,TRBJ2-5,NA
TGTGCCACGGGGAGGACTAGCGGGAGCTCCTACGAGCAGTACTTC,CATGRTSGSSYEQYF,few,TRBV10-3,TRBJ2-7,TRBD2
TGTGCCAGCAGTGTCCCGGGGCCCCAGAGTGAGCAGTTCTTC,CASSVPGPQSEQFF,NA,TRBV12-3/TRBV12-4,TRBJ2-1,NA
TGTGCCAGCAGTTACTCGTTAGGGGTAGAGACCCAGTACTTC,CASSYSLGVETQYF,NA,TRBV6-2/TRBV6-3,TRBJ2-5,NA
TGCAGTGCTTATGAACTAGCGGGGGCCTACACAGATACGCAGTATTTT,CSAYELAGAYTDTQYF,NA,TRBV20-1,TRBJ2-3,TRBD2
TGTGCCAGCAGTCCTAGCCGAGCAATCCCCAATGAGCAGTTCTTC,CASSPSRAIPNEQFF,NA,TRBV12-3/TRBV12-4,TRBJ2-1,NA
TGTGCCAGCAGCCAAACTGCGGGGGGGTTCCAAGAGACCCAGTACTTC,CASSQTAGGFQETQYF,NA,TRBV3-1,TRBJ2-5,TRBD2
TGTGCCAGCAGCCAAAATGCAGATACGCAGTATTTT,CASSQNADTQYF,many,TRBV14,TRBJ2-3,NA
TGCAGTGCTAGAGACAGGGGGCTCGAGGGCTACACCTTC,CSARDRGLEGYTF,NA,TRBV20-1,TRBJ1-2,TRBD1
TGCGCCAGCAGCTTGGGACCGACAGGGGCCTGGAATGAGCAGTTCTTC,CASSLGPTGAWNEQFF,NA,TRBV5-1,TRBJ2-1,TRBD1
TGTGCCAGCAAAACATCGGGACAGGGGTACGGTGGCTACACCTTC,CASKTSGQGYGGYTF,NA,TRBV28,TRBJ1-2,TRBD1
TGCAGTACTAGCCCCGGCGGAACGCCCGGCAATGAGCAGTTTTTC,CSTSPGGTPGNEQFF,NA,TRBV20-1,TRBJ2-1,NA
TGTGCCAGCAGCCCGCAGACAGAGGTAATCGAGCGGTACTTC,CASSPQTEVIERYF,once,TRBV11-2,TRBJ2-7,NA
TGTGCCAGTCGAGGAGCGGGGGGAGCAGATACGCAGTATTTT,CASRGAGGADTQYF,NA,TRBV2,TRBJ2-3,TRBD2
TGCAGTGCTCGTACCGGGACAGGGCTTTTTTCCACAGATACGCAGTATTTT,CSARTGTGLFSTDTQYF,few,TRBV20-1,TRBJ2-3,TRBD1
TGCAGCGTTGGGGCTTCACAGGCCTCTAATGAAAAACTGTTTTTT,CSVGASQASNEKLFF,NA,TRBV29-1,TRBJ1-4,NA
TGCAGTGCCCGGAGGCAGACGGATCAGCCCCAGCATTTT,CSARRQTDQPQHF,NA,TRBV20-1,TRBJ1-5,NA
TGTGCCAGCAGGTTTGAGAGCTCCTACAATGAGCAGTTCTTC,CASRFESSYNEQFF,NA,TRBV12-3/TRBV12-4,TRBJ2-1,NA
TGTGCCAGCAGTGCCCAGTATGGCTACACCTTC,CASSAQYGYTF,NA,TRBV12-3/TRBV12-4,TRBJ1-2,NA